The 20 T cell receptor beta chains given below trace back to one sample, sequenced in a study of T cells in Graves' hyperthyroidism and ophthalmopathy. The TCR beta CDR3 regions underwent amplification using RNA transcripts as the source. First-round RT-PCR targeting the TCR CDR3 was performed with the HTBI primer set. TCRdb recomputed calls from the multiplex PCR reads with MiXCR, one row per CDR3 protein. The profile shows roughly 700,000 distinct CDR3 sequences, roughly 17% of them singletons. The specimen sequenced was blood. The receptor set was obtained from a man over 45 with Graves' hyperthyroidism.

This chain links TRBV7-2 with TRBJ2-2; 11 bases are shared with TRBD2. Germline CDR1 is SGHTA and CDR2 is FQGNSA. The CDR3 consists of 16 residues. After removal of 5 bases from V and 2 bases from J, the junction contained 4 bases not matched to a gene. The DNA for the CDR3 is TGTGCCAGCAGCGCACTAGCGGGAGTAAACACCGGGGAGCTGTTTTTT. As protein: CASSALAGVNTGELFF.

This clonotype was found many times. This chain links TRBV28 with TRBJ2-3; 10 nucleotides agree with TRBD2. Germline trimming cut 5 bases from V and 6 bases from J; bases unmatched to any gene: 11. CDR1 is MDHEN and CDR2 is SYDVKM in the germline V gene. This CDR3 comprises 16 residues. The CDR3 loop is CASSPLAGVLGDTQYF. The CDR3 bases are TGTGCCAGCAGTCCCCTAGCGGGAGTATTAGGGGATACGCAGTATTTT.

The genes are TRBV19 and TRBJ1-5, with D maybe TRBD1 (5 bases). The germline V gene has CDR1 LNHDA and CDR2 SQIVND (reference sequence). The CDR3 covers 15 residues. V dropped 3 bases and J dropped 4 bases, with 13 bases sitting between them. The DNA for the CDR3 is TGTGCCAGTAGTATCTTCCAGGGTGCTAATCAGCCCCAGCATTTT. Its protein is CASSIFQGANQPQHF.

This clonotype was seen more than once but under ten times. V is TRBV28 and J is TRBJ2-1, with 9 bases that match TRBD2. Germline-derived CDR1 and CDR2 are MDHEN and SYDVKM. The CDR3 spans 16 residues. J lost 0 bases, V lost 5 bases, and 5 bases had no gene match. The CDR3 region has the DNA TGTGCCAGCAGTGTAGATAGCGGGAGCTCCTACAATGAGCAGTTCTTC. Translation gives CASSVDSGSSYNEQFF.

This rearrangement joins TRBV3-1 to TRBJ1-2, with D unclear. The V gene lost 8 bases and the J gene lost 4 bases, with 14 bases spanning the gap. The length of the CDR3 is 13 residues. In germline, CDR1 is LGHDT, CDR2 YNNKEL (reference sequence). The CDR3 reads CASGEGTIYGYTF. Written as DNA, the CDR3 is TGTGCCAGCGGGGAAGGAACGATCTATGGCTACACCTTC.

This clonotype was recorded many times. The chain uses TRBV24-1 and TRBJ2-3; 9 bases line up with TRBD1. CDR3 length: 16 amino acids. Germline lookup yields CDR1 KGHDR and CDR2 SFDVKD. The V gene end was trimmed by 3 bases and the J gene end by 2 bases; junction bases not matched to a gene: 5. CDR3 protein: CATSDPGQGYTDTQYF. The CDR3 bases are TGTGCCACCAGTGATCCGGGACAGGGATACACAGATACGCAGTATTTT.

Comments on this clonotype: This may be a read error, as it is one base from a much larger clone. The chain links TRBV4-1 to TRBJ1-4; unclear D gene. The CDR3 loop spans 13 amino acids. V was pared by 1 base and J by 4 bases, with 4 bases between. The germline CDR1 and CDR2 sequences are MGHRA and YSYEKL. The CDR3 region is CASSQVINEKLFF. The DNA for the CDR3 is TGCGCCAGCAGCCAAGTTATTAATGAAAAACTGTTTTTT.

This clonotype showed up just a few times. V and J are TRBV19 and TRBJ1-5; D uncertain. This CDR3 is built from 14 residues. The ends were cut back, 3 bases at V and 6 bases at J, with 12 bases in the middle. The germline V gene has CDR1 LNHDA and CDR2 SQIVND (reference sequence). The CDR3 sequence: CASSIGGRAQPQHF. CDR3 DNA sequence: TGTGCCAGTAGTATCGGAGGGCGGGCTCAGCCCCAGCATTTT.

This clonotype showed up many times. The J gene is TRBJ1-2, the V gene TRBV14; D ambiguous. Germline V gene data show CDR1 as SGHDN and CDR2 as FVKESK. V was shortened by 0 bases and J by 5 bases, with 16 bases between the two germline ends. The CDR3 is 16 amino acids. DNA for the CDR3: TGTGCCAGCAGCCAAGACTTGTATCCCGCGGAGTATGGCTACACCTTC. Its translation: CASSQDLYPAEYGYTF. Supplemented by reference TRBV14 and TRBJ1-2, the full variable domain reads EAGVTQFPSHSVIEKGQTVTLRCDPISGHDNLYWYRRVMGKEIKFLLHFVKESKQDESGMPNNRFLAERTGGTYSTLKVQPAELEDSGVYFCASSQDLYPAEYGYTFGSGTRLTVV.

This clonotype showed up just a few times. The genes are TRBV7-2 and TRBJ2-5; maybe TRBD2 (5 bases). The CDR3 runs 16 residues. V was cut by 1 base and J by 2 bases, with 14 bases left in between. Germline V CDR1 and CDR2: SGHTA, FQGNSA. CDR3 bases: TGTGCCAGCAGCTTAGGGGCGAGGGTGTGGCAAGAGACCCAGTACTTC. Residues: CASSLGARVWQETQYF.

A few counts support this clonotype. The rearrangement links TRBV11-2 to TRBJ2-3; 14 bases map to TRBD2. CDR3 size: 17 residues. In germline, CDR1 is SGHAT, CDR2 FQNNGV. Trimming at V came to 4 bases and at J to 4 bases, leaving 7 bases not matched to a gene. The CDR3 spells CASSSQGLAGAADTQYF. Written as DNA, the CDR3 is TGTGCCAGCAGCTCACAGGGACTAGCGGGAGCCGCAGATACGCAGTATTTT. The full variable domain, its missing parts supplied by reference TRBV11-2 and TRBJ2-3, is EAGVAQSPRYKIIEKRQSVAFWCNPISGHATLYWYQQILGQGPKLLIQFQNNGVVDDSQLPKDRFSAERLKGVDSTLKIQPAKLEDSAVYLCASSSQGLAGAADTQYFGPGTRLTVL.

With respect to this clonotype: A clone one base away is much larger, so this may be a read error. The rearrangement links TRBV2 to TRBJ1-1; maybe TRBD1 (5 bases). The CDR3 consists of 13 residues. Germline V gene sequence: CDR1 SNHLY, CDR2 FYNNEI. CDR3 sequence (DNA): TGTGCCAGCAGTGTGGAGGGGTTCACTGGAGCTTTCTTT. Translated: CASSVEGFTGAFF. Full variable domain (missing parts from reference TRBV2 and TRBJ1-1): EPEVTQTPSHQVTQMGQEVILRCVPISNHLYFYWYRQILGQKVEFLVSFYNNEISEKSEIFDDQFSVERPDGSNFTLKIRSTKLEDSAMYFCASSVEGFTGAFFGQGTRLTVV.

V and J are TRBV19 and TRBJ1-1; 7 bases map to TRBD1. CDR1 is LNHDA and CDR2 is SQIVND in the germline V gene (reference sequence). CDR3 length: 16 residues. Trimming took 5 bases from V and 3 from J; bases not matched to a gene: 12. CDR3 DNA sequence: TGTGCCAGTAGTTCCTCGACAGGGATGGGTTACACTGAAGCTTTCTTT. The encoded protein is CASSSSTGMGYTEAFF. The variable domain in full, with the rest retrieved from reference TRBV19 and TRBJ1-1, is DGGITQSPKYLFRKEGQNVTLSCEQNLNHDAMYWYRQDPGQGLRLIYYSQIVNDFQKGDIAEGYSVSREKKESFPLTVTSAQKNPTAFYLCASSSSTGMGYTEAFFGQGTRLTVV.

This clonotype was seen repeatedly, ten times or more. V gene TRBV29-1 combines with J gene TRBJ2-1, with a tentative D call TRBD1 (6 bases). Germline assignment: CDR1 SQVTM and CDR2 ANQGSEA. V shed 3 bases and J shed 3 bases, with 18 bases lying between them. The CDR3 has 16 amino acids. The chain's CDR3 is CSVEGAMGLGYNEQFF. The CDR3, as DNA: TGCAGCGTTGAGGGGGCAATGGGTTTAGGCTACAATGAGCAGTTCTTC.

The V gene is TRBV9, the J gene TRBJ2-1; 7 positions match TRBD2. Germline V gives CDR1 SGDLS, CDR2 YYNGEE. The CDR3 has 17 amino acids. J gave up 8 bases and V 0 bases, and 14 bases lay outside the gene matches. This chain's CDR3 is CASSVGLWEGSGDEQFF. Written as DNA, the CDR3 is TGTGCCAGCAGCGTAGGTTTATGGGAGGGGTCGGGCGATGAGCAGTTCTTC.

This clonotype was picked up many times. The chain combines TRBV28 with TRBJ1-2, with a possible D match to TRBD1 (6 bases). V lost 5 bases to trimming and J lost 2 bases, with 12 bases between them. Germline lookup yields CDR1 MDHEN and CDR2 SYDVKM. This CDR3 contains 14 residues. The CDR3 spells CASSSQGQNYGYTF. The CDR3 nucleotides are TGTGCCAGCAGTAGCCAAGGACAGAACTATGGCTACACCTTC.

The table lists this clonotype with many counts. This rearrangement joins TRBV6-1 to TRBJ2-7, with D possibly TRBD1 on 6 matching bases. V was clipped by 5 bases and J by 3 bases, with 14 bases between them. The CDR3 contains 14 residues. The germline gives CDR1 MNHNS, CDR2 SASEGT. CDR3 bases: TGTGCCAGCAGTCCTCTAGGACAGCTCTACGAGCAGTACTTC. As protein: CASSPLGQLYEQYF.

There are a few counts of this clonotype. CDR3 in amino acids: CASSWGANQPQHF. In DNA, the CDR3 is TGTGCCAGCAGCTGGGGGGCAAATCAGCCCCAGCATTTT. The chain links TRBV5-8 to TRBJ1-5, with a weak D call TRBD1 (6 bases). The germline CDR1 and CDR2 sequences are SGHTS and YDEGEE. CDR3 length: 13 amino acids. Trimming took off 3 bases at V and 4 bases at J, with 8 bases between the two ends.

The gene calls are TRBV5-1 and TRBJ1-2; D uncertain. V was shortened by 5 bases and J by 1 base, with 15 bases between the two germline ends. This CDR3 region has 15 residues. The germline V gene has CDR1 SGHRS and CDR2 YFSETQ. The CDR3, as DNA: TGCGCCAGCAGTTTTGACCGTAGTCTTAACTATGGCTACACCTTC. Its protein product is CASSFDRSLNYGYTF.

This clonotype was seen at least ten times. V and J are TRBV19 and TRBJ2-7; D gene unclear. The CDR3 consists of 13 residues. Trimming pared 6 bases from V and 4 bases from J, leaving 13 bases between. Germline V gene data show CDR1 as LNHDA and CDR2 as SQIVND (reference sequence). The CDR3 coding sequence is TGTGCCAGTAGGGACCTCGGAACTTACGAGCAGTACTTC. Translation gives CASRDLGTYEQYF. Full variable domain (remainder filled in from reference TRBV19 and TRBJ2-7): DGGITQSPKYLFRKEGQNVTLSCEQNLNHDAMYWYRQDPGQGLRLIYYSQIVNDFQKGDIAEGYSVSREKKESFPLTVTSAQKNPTAFYLCASRDLGTYEQYFGPGTRLTVT.